This TCR beta chain was profiled in a study of Tregs in tolerant kidney transplant recipients. The germline V gene encodes CDR1 MNHNS and CDR2 SASEGT. The CDR3 has 13 amino acids. V was cut by 6 bases and J by 6 bases, with 14 bases left in between. TCRdb's table, derived via immunoSEQ multiplex PCR, lists solely in-frame clones and lacks some. The sample comprises 90,000 to 150,000 clones, roughly nine tenths of which are singletons, and roughly 0.61% rests with the top ten. Unstimulated Tregs (CD4+CD25+CD127-) and CD4+CD25- non-Tregs were sorted from PBMCs. This sequence was found in a human donor in good health. This chain uses TRBV6-1 with TRBJ1-1; TRBD1 is a possible D gene (6 bases). Sequenced sample: CD4+ T cells from blood. The CDR3 spells CASRPREGAEAFF. The CDR3 DNA follows: TGTGCCAGCAGACCAAGGGAGGGGGCTGAAGCTTTCTTT.